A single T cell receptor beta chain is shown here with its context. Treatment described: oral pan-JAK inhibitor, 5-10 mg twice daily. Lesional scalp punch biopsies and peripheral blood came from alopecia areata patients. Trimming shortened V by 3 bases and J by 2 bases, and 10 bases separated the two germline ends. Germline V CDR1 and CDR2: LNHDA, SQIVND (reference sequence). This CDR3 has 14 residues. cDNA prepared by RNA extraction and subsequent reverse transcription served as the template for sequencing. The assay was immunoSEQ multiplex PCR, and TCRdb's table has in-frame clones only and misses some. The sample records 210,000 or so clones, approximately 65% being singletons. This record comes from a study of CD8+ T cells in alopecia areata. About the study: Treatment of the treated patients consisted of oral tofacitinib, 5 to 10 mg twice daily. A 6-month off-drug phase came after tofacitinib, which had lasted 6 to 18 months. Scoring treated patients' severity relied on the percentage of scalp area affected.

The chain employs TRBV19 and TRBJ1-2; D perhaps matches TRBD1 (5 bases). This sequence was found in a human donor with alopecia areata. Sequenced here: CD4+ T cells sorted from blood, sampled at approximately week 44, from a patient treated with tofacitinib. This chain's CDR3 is CASSIMTANYGYTF. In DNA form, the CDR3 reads TGTGCCAGTAGTATTATGACAGCGAACTATGGCTACACCTTC.